This T cell receptor beta chain was captured by sequencing in a study of T cell changes during pregnancy in multiple sclerosis. Profiling relied on immunoSEQ multiplex PCR, and the TCRdb table lists in-frame clones only, not all of them. The profile shows roughly 39,000 clones, more than 75% of them singletons. The V gene's germline CDR1 is SGHNT and CDR2 YYREEE (reference sequence). The V gene end was trimmed by 9 bases and the J gene end by 3 bases; junction bases not matched to a gene: 7. The CDR3 totals 13 residues. The receptor comes from a female donor with multiple sclerosis, enrolled in a pregnancy study. This chain connects TRBV5-4 to TRBJ1-1, with 8 bases identical to TRBD1. The material sequenced was PBMCs (not recorded whether the cells were cultured). As DNA, the CDR3 is TGTGCCATCAAGGACAGGGAGGACACTGAAGCTTTCTTT. The encoded protein is CAIKDREDTEAFF.